A selection of T cell receptor beta chains follows, all from one sample in a study of cytomegalovirus exposure and HLA in healthy donors. Assay: immunoSEQ multiplex PCR; the TCRdb copy retains only in-frame clones and omits some. Of 130,000 to 150,000 clones detected, 85% to 90% appear once; the ten largest clones hold about 3.1%. Sample: PBMCs. The origin of the receptors is a woman in her late teens or twenties in good health and CMV-seropositive. The CDR3 runs from the conserved cysteine through the conserved F or W. A D gene is named only where the DNA matches it firmly. Expanded clones are given a class, and other clones once, few, many or no size at all.

NA NA TRBJ2-7 TRBV13 CASSLPGYEQYF TGTGCCAGCAGCCTACCCGGCTACGAGCAGTACTTC
NA NA TRBJ2-7 TRBV7-9 CASSLALTAGSDEQYF TGTGCCAGCAGCTTAGCCCTGACAGCAGGCTCGGACGAGCAGTACTTC
NA NA TRBJ1-1 TRBV25-1 CASSENTKAFF TGTGCCAGCAGTGAAAACACCAAAGCTTTCTTT
NA TRBD1 TRBJ2-7 TRBV30 CAWSVGYRGPSYEQYF TGTGCCTGGAGTGTAGGTTACAGGGGGCCCTCCTACGAGCAGTACTTC
NA NA TRBJ1-3 TRBV11-2 CASSGIPGTLSGNTIYF TGTGCCAGCAGCGGTATTCCCGGGACACTCTCTGGAAACACCATATATTTT
NA TRBD1 TRBJ1-2 TRBV5-1 CASSGDTTGGGYTF TGCGCCAGCAGCGGAGACACTACAGGGGGTGGCTACACCTTC
few TRBD2 TRBJ2-2 TRBV6-4 CASGTSDTGELFF TGTGCCAGCGGGACTAGCGACACCGGGGAGCTGTTTTTT
NA NA TRBJ2-7 TRBV11-2 CASSPPLVAVERYEQYF TGTGCCAGCAGCCCCCCCCTTGTAGCGGTAGAGAGGTACGAGCAGTACTTC
NA NA TRBJ2-1 TRBV5-1 CASKENNEQFF TGCGCCAGCAAGGAGAACAATGAGCAGTTCTTC
NA TRBD2 TRBJ2-5 TRBV5-4 CASSWGWGTKEETQYF TGTGCCAGCAGCTGGGGCTGGGGGACTAAGGAGGAGACCCAGTACTTC
NA NA TRBJ2-2 TRBV7-2 CASSFFIGELFF TGTGCCAGCAGCTTCTTTATCGGGGAGCTGTTTTTT
NA NA TRBJ1-3 TRBV6-1 CASSGGGISGNTIYF TGTGCCAGCAGTGGTGGCGGGATCTCTGGAAACACCATATATTTT
once NA TRBJ2-4 TRBV28 CASSLNPVGTSKNIQYF TGTGCCAGCAGCCTCAATCCGGTCGGGACAAGCAAAAACATTCAGTACTTC
NA NA TRBJ2-6 TRBV9 CASSASGGAQAGANVLTF TGTGCCAGCAGCGCCTCGGGGGGCGCTCAGGCTGGGGCCAACGTCCTGACTTTC
NA NA TRBJ1-1 TRBV9 CASSAEGVNTEAFF TGTGCCAGCAGCGCCGAGGGAGTGAACACTGAAGCTTTCTTT
NA NA TRBJ2-4 TRBV15 CATSRDPTGVGNIQYF TGTGCCACCAGCAGAGATCCGACGGGAGTAGGAAACATTCAGTACTTC
NA NA TRBJ1-4 TRBV7-9 CASSLGDTNEKLFF TGTGCCAGCAGCTTAGGGGACACCAATGAAAAACTGTTTTTT
NA NA TRBJ1-1 TRBV28 CASSSSTIWGTEAFF TGTGCCAGCAGTTCCTCGACTATTTGGGGCACTGAAGCTTTCTTT
NA TRBD2 TRBJ2-3 TRBV5-1 CASSHGTSGTDTQYF TGCGCCAGCAGCCACGGGACTAGCGGCACAGATACGCAGTATTTT
NA TRBD2 TRBJ2-1 TRBV9 CASSVSGRLYNEQFF TGTGCCAGCAGCGTTAGCGGGAGGCTTTACAATGAGCAGTTCTTC
few TRBD2 TRBJ2-7 TRBV5-4 CASSGSGSSYEQYF TGTGCCAGCAGCGGTAGCGGGAGCTCCTACGAGCAGTACTTC
NA TRBD1 TRBJ2-2 TRBV9 CASSPTDRGGTGELFF TGTGCCAGCAGCCCGACGGACAGGGGAGGCACCGGGGAGCTGTTTTTT
NA TRBD1 TRBJ2-7 TRBV11-1 CASSTGTGGYEQYF TGTGCCAGCAGCACCGGGACAGGGGGTTATGAGCAGTACTTC
NA NA TRBJ1-2 TRBV4-2 CASSQDGYYTF TGTGCCAGCAGCCAAGACGGGTACTACACCTTC
NA TRBD1 TRBJ1-1 TRBV2 CASAVAGGTEAFF TGTGCCAGCGCGGTCGCAGGGGGGACTGAAGCTTTCTTT
NA NA TRBJ1-2 TRBV7-9 CASSLAGVDGYTF TGTGCCAGCAGCTTAGCAGGGGTGGATGGCTACACCTTC
NA NA TRBJ1-2 TRBV30 CACSARTEYGYTF TGTGCCTGCTCAGCCCGGACAGAGTACGGCTACACCTTC
once NA TRBJ1-2 TRBV20-1 CSAGGGYGYTF TGCAGTGCTGGGGGCGGCTATGGCTACACCTTC